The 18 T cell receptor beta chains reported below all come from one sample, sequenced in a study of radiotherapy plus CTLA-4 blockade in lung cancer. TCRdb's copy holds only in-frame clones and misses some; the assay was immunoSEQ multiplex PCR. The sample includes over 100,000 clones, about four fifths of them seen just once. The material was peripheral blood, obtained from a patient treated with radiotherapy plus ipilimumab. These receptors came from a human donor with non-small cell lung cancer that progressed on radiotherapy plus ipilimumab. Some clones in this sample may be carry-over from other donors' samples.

The CDR3 sequence: CASSVGSLNYGYTF. The CDR3 region has the DNA TGTGCCAGCAGCGTAGGTTCCCTTAACTATGGCTACACCTTC. The rearrangement links TRBV9 to TRBJ1-2; D uncertain. This CDR3 contains 14 residues. Germline V gene sequence: CDR1 SGDLS, CDR2 YYNGEE. Trimming pared 0 bases from V and 1 base from J, leaving 7 bases between.

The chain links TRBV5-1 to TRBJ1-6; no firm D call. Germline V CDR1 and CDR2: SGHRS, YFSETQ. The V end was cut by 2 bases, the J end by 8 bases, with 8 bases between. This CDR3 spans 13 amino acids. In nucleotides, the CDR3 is TGCGCCAGCAGCTTTTCAGCTGATTCACCCCTCCACTTT. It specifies CASSFSADSPLHF. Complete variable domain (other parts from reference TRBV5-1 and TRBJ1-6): KAGVTQTPRYLIKTRGQQVTLSCSPISGHRSVSWYQQTPGQGLQFLFEYFSETQRNKGNFPGRFSGRQFSNSRSEMNVSTLELGDSALYLCASSFSADSPLHFGNGTRLTVT.

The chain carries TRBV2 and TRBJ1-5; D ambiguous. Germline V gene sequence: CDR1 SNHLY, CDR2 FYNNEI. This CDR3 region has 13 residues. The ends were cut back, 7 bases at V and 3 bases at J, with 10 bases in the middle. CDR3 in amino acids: CASISGLNQPQHF. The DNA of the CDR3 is TGTGCCAGCATATCAGGCCTCAATCAGCCCCAGCATTTT.

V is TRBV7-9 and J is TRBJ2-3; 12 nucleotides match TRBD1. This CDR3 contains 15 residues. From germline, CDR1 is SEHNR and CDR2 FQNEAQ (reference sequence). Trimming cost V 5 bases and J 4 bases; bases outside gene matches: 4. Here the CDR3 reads CASSQGTGGADTQYF. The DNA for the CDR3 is TGTGCCAGCAGCCAAGGGACAGGGGGCGCAGATACGCAGTATTTT.

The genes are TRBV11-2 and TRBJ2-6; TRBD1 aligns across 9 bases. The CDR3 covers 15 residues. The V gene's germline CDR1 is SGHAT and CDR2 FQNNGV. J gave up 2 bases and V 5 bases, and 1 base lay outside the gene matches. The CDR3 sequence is CASSRQGAGANVLTF. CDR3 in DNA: TGTGCCAGCAGCCGACAGGGGGCTGGGGCCAACGTCCTGACTTTC.

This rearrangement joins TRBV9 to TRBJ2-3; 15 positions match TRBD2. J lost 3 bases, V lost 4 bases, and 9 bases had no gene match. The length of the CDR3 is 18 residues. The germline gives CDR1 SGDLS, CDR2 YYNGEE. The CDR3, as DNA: TGTGCCAGCAGCCCCTCCGGGACTAGCGGGGGGAGAACAGATACGCAGTATTTT. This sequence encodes CASSPSGTSGGRTDTQYF.

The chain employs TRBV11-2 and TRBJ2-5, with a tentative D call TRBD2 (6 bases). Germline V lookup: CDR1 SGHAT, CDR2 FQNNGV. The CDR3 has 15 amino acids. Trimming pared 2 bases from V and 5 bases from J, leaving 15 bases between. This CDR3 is CASSLLGARGETQYF. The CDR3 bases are TGTGCCAGCAGCTTACTCGGGGCCCGGGGGGAGACCCAGTACTTC.

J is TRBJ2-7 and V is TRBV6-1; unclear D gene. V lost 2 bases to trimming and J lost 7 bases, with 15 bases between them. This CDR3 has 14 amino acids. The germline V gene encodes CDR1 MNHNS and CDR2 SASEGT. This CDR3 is CASSERPTLGEQYF. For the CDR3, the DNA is TGTGCCAGCAGTGAAAGGCCGACCCTGGGGGAGCAGTACTTC.

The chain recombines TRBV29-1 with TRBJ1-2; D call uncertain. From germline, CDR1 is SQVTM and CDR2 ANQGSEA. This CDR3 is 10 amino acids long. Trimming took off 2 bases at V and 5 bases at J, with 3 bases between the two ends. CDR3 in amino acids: CSVENYGYTF. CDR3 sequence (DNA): TGCAGCGTTGAAAATTATGGCTACACCTTC.

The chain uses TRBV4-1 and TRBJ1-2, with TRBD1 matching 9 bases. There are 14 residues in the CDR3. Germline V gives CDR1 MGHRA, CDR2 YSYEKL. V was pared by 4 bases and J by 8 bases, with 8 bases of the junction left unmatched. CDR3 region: CASSPLGQGGGYTF. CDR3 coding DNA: TGCGCCAGCAGCCCACTGGGACAGGGCGGGGGCTACACCTTC.

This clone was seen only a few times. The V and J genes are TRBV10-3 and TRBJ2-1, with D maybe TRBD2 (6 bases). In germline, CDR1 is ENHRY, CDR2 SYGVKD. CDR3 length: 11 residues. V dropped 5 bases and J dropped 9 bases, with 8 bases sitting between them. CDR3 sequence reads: CAISNGGEQFF. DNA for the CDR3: TGTGCCATCAGTAACGGGGGTGAGCAGTTCTTC.

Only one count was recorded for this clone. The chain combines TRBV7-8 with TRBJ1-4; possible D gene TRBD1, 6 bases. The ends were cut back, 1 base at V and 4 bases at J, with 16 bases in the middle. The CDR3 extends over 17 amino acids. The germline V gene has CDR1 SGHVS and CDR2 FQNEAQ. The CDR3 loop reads CASSLEGEGGVNEKLFF. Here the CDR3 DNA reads TGTGCCAGCAGCTTAGAGGGGGAAGGGGGAGTTAATGAAAAACTGTTTTTT.

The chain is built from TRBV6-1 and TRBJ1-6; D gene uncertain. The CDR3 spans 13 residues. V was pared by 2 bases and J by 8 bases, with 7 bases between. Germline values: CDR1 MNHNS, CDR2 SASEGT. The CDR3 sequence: CASSEMVDSPLHF. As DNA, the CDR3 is TGTGCCAGCAGTGAAATGGTGGATTCACCCCTCCACTTT.

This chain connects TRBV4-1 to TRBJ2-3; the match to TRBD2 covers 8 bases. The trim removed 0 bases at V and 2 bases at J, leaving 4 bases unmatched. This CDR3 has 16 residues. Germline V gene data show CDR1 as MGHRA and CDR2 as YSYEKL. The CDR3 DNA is TGCGCCAGCAGCCAAGATCGAGCGGGGGCCACAGATACGCAGTATTTT. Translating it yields CASSQDRAGATDTQYF.

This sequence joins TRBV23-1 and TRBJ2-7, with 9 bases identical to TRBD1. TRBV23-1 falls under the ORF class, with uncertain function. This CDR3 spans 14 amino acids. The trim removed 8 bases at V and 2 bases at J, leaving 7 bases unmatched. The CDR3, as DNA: TGCGCCAGCGGGGACAGGGCCTCAACCTACGAGCAGTACTTC. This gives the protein CASGDRASTYEQYF.

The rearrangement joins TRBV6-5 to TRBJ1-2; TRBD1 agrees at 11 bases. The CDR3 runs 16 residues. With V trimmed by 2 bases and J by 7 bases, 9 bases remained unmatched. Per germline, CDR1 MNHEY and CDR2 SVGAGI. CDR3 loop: CASSYGGEDRGLGYTF. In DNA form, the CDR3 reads TGTGCCAGCAGTTACGGAGGGGAGGACAGGGGGCTTGGCTACACCTTC.

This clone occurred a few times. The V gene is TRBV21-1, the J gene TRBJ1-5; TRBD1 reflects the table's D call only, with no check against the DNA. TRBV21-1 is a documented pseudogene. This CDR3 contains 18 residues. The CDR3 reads CASSNRSRHFFHNQPQHF. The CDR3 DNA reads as TGTGCCAGCAGCAACCGAAGTCGACATTTTTTCCACAATCAGCCCCAGCATTTT.

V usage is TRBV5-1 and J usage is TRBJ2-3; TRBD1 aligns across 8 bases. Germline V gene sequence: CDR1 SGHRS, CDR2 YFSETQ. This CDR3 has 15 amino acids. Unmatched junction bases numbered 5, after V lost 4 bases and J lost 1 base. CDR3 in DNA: TGCGCCAGCAGCCTAACGACAGGGGGCACAGATACGCAGTATTTT. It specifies CASSLTTGGTDTQYF.